Each of the 18 T cell receptor beta chains below was sequenced from the same sample in a study of T cell changes during pregnancy in multiple sclerosis. Here immunoSEQ multiplex PCR was the method, and the copy in TCRdb shows in-frame clones only, minus some. The data contain under 40,000 clones, roughly 90% of them seen just once; the ten biggest clones take up 0.3% to 0.4%. Sequencing was performed on CD4+ T cells from peripheral blood mononuclear cells, taken in the second trimester of pregnancy. These receptors were collected from a female donor with multiple sclerosis, enrolled in a pregnancy study.

The rearrangement joins TRBV29-1 to TRBJ2-7; no definite D call. CDR1 SQVTM and CDR2 ANQGSEA come from the germline V gene. The length of the CDR3 is 12 residues. With 5 bases removed from V and 5 bases from J, the gap between germline ends came to 13 bases. The CDR3 DNA sequence: TGCAGCGTTTCGGTTCGGTCCCACGAGCAGTACTTC. Its protein is CSVSVRSHEQYF.

The V call is TRBV12-5, the J call TRBJ2-7; 8 nucleotides line up with TRBD1. The CDR3 sequence is 13 residues long. Germline V gene data show CDR1 as LGHNT and CDR2 as FRNRAP. V shed 4 bases, J shed 2 bases, and the junction held 1 base outside the gene matches. The CDR3 here is CASGSGQAYEQYF. The CDR3 DNA sequence: TGTGCTAGTGGTTCGGGACAGGCCTACGAGCAGTACTTC. The whole variable domain, filled in from reference TRBV12-5 and TRBJ2-7, reads DARVTQTPRHKVTEMGQEVTMRCQPILGHNTVFWYRQTMMQGLELLAYFRNRAPLDDSGMPKDRFSAEMPDATLATLKIQPSEPRDSAVYFCASGSGQAYEQYFGPGTRLTVT.

The chain has TRBV19 and TRBJ1-1; 7 bases line up with TRBD1. The CDR3 consists of 14 residues. Unmatched junction bases numbered 0, after V lost 1 base and J lost 1 base. Germline V lookup: CDR1 LNHDA, CDR2 SQIVND (reference sequence). The CDR3 bases are TGTGCCAGTAGTATAGCAGGGGGGAACACTGAAGCTTTCTTT. This codes for CASSIAGGNTEAFF.

The rearrangement uses TRBV7-2 and TRBJ1-2; no clear D gene. V was shortened by 6 bases and J by 12 bases, with 17 bases between the two germline ends. The CDR3 is 12 residues long. CDR1 and CDR2 from the germline V gene are SGHTA and FQGNSA. The CDR3 spells CASSSTVEVHTF. The CDR3, as DNA: TGTGCCAGCAGTTCGACTGTGGAGGTTCACACCTTC.

V is TRBV7-8 and J is TRBJ2-3; possibly TRBD2 for D (6 bases). This CDR3 is 15 amino acids long. Looked up from germline, CDR1 is SGHVS and CDR2 is FQNEAQ. Between the trimmed V and J ends, which lost 2 bases and 2 bases, there was a span of 11 bases. The CDR3 is CASSLLWRATDTQYF. Here the CDR3 DNA reads TGTGCCAGCAGCTTATTGTGGAGGGCCACAGATACGCAGTATTTT.

The V call is TRBV29-1, the J call TRBJ1-3, with D possibly matching TRBD1 (5 bases). V shed 6 bases and J shed 0 bases, with 12 bases lying between them. The CDR3 spans 14 residues. Germline loops: CDR1 SQVTM, CDR2 ANQGSEA. The CDR3 DNA sequence: TGCAGCGTCGGGGGGGGGAGCTCTGGAAACACCATATATTTT. Encoded protein: CSVGGGSSGNTIYF.

The chain combines TRBV11-1 with TRBJ1-6, with unresolved D. This CDR3 is built from 14 residues. The germline V gene has CDR1 SGHAT and CDR2 FQDESV (reference sequence). V was cut by 0 bases and J by 7 bases, with 7 bases left in between. The CDR3 bases are TGTGCCAGCAGCTTAGCACAGCGGAATTCACCCCTCCACTTT. Amino acids: CASSLAQRNSPLHF.

V gene TRBV29-1 combines with J gene TRBJ2-7; 10 nucleotides align to TRBD1. Germline V gene data show CDR1 as SQVTM and CDR2 as ANQGSEA. This CDR3 has 13 residues. The J segment lost 6 bases and the V segment lost 3 bases, leaving 5 bases of the junction unmatched. Here the CDR3 reads CSVERDRGGEQYF. CDR3 bases: TGCAGCGTTGAGAGGGACAGGGGAGGCGAGCAGTACTTC.

This rearrangement joins TRBV6-5 to TRBJ1-5, with D unresolved. V lost 0 bases, J lost 4 bases, and 7 bases lay in between. The CDR3 contains 14 residues. Germline-derived CDR1 and CDR2 are MNHEY and SVGAGI. For the CDR3, the DNA is TGTGCCAGCAGTTACTCAGGCAGGAATCAGCCCCAGCATTTT. Protein sequence: CASSYSGRNQPQHF.

This clone has a single count. The rearrangement uses TRBV4-3 and TRBJ1-2, with 9 bases fitting TRBD1. Germline CDR1 reads LGHNA; CDR2 reads YSLEER. Germline trimming cut 0 bases from V and 4 bases from J; bases unmatched to any gene: 9. This CDR3 is built from 17 residues. The CDR3 spells CASSQDYTGGGFYGYTF. For the CDR3, the DNA is TGCGCCAGCAGCCAAGATTATACAGGGGGCGGCTTCTATGGCTACACCTTC.

Worth noting for this clone: Other DNA sequences within the sample encode an identical CDR3. The DNA for the CDR3 is TGTGCCAGTAGTATAGGTCGGAGCTACGAGCAGTACTTC. Translated, it gives CASSIGRSYEQYF. The chain employs TRBV19 and TRBJ2-7; D is unresolved. Germline CDR1 reads LNHDA; CDR2 reads SQIVND (reference sequence). The CDR3 loop spans 13 amino acids. Trimming removed 1 base from V and 3 bases from J, with 7 bases in between.

The genes are TRBV7-2 and TRBJ2-1; D may be TRBD1 (5 bases). Looked up from germline, CDR1 is SGHTA and CDR2 is FQGNSA. The CDR3 has 12 amino acids. Trimming pared 4 bases from V and 6 bases from J, leaving 7 bases between. CDR3 DNA sequence: TGTGCCAGCAGCTCAGGGTTCAATGAGCAGTTCTTC. It codes for CASSSGFNEQFF.

J is TRBJ1-2 and V is TRBV19, with no clear D. The ends were cut back, 0 bases at V and 2 bases at J, with 7 bases in the middle. In germline, CDR1 is LNHDA, CDR2 SQIVND (reference sequence). The CDR3 is made up of 14 amino acids. In DNA, the CDR3 is TGTGCCAGTAGTATAGAACCCGGGAACTATGGCTACACCTTC. It translates to CASSIEPGNYGYTF.

The chain links TRBV7-8 to TRBJ1-2, with TRBD1 matching over 9 bases. The junction had 8 bases not matched to a gene; V was cut back by 4 bases and J by 8 bases. From germline, CDR1 is SGHVS and CDR2 FQNEAQ. This CDR3 is 14 amino acids long. The CDR3 nucleotides are TGTGCCAGCAGCTCAAGACAGGGGGTTATCGGCTACACCTTC. Protein: CASSSRQGVIGYTF.

The CDR3 sequence is CASSWGGAPGNGYTF. In DNA, the CDR3 is TGTGCCAGCAGCTGGGGGGGGGCTCCCGGAAATGGCTACACCTTC. This chain links TRBV5-5 with TRBJ1-2; D perhaps matches TRBD1 (6 bases). The CDR3 sequence is 15 residues long. V was cut by 3 bases and J by 6 bases, with 18 bases left in between. Germline V gene data show CDR1 as SGHKS and CDR2 as YYEKEE (reference sequence).

The V gene is TRBV30, the J gene TRBJ1-2, with TRBD1 matching 9 bases. J lost 9 bases, V lost 8 bases, and 13 bases had no gene match. The CDR3 runs 13 residues. Germline V lookup: CDR1 GTSNPN, CDR2 SVGIG (reference sequence). The CDR3 bases are TGTGCCACCACCCCCGGGACAGGGAAAAGCTACACCTTC. Translated: CATTPGTGKSYTF.

V and J are TRBV5-1 and TRBJ1-3; no definite D call. The CDR3 totals 17 residues. V was trimmed by 0 bases and J by 0 bases, leaving 13 bases between them. The V gene's germline CDR1 is SGHRS and CDR2 YFSETQ. The CDR3 DNA is TGCGCCAGCAGCTTGGCCAAAACAGCCGACTCTGGAAACACCATATATTTT. Its translation: CASSLAKTADSGNTIYF. Full variable domain (missing parts from reference TRBV5-1 and TRBJ1-3): KAGVTQTPRYLIKTRGQQVTLSCSPISGHRSVSWYQQTPGQGLQFLFEYFSETQRNKGNFPGRFSGRQFSNSRSEMNVSTLELGDSALYLCASSLAKTADSGNTIYFGEGSWLTVV.

On this clone itself: Its ends do not fully match the called genes, so a read error is possible. The CDR3 protein is CAGRDSIARNTIYF. The CDR3 nucleotides are TGTGCCGGCAGGGACAGCATCGCTAGAAACACCATATATTTT. The rearrangement joins TRBV6-1 to TRBJ1-3; TRBD1 aligns across 7 bases. This CDR3 comprises 14 residues. The germline V gene has CDR1 MNHNS and CDR2 SASEGT.